This T cell receptor (beta chain) was sequenced during a study of CD8 T cells in Susac syndrome (dated by TCRdb to between 2019 and 2020). Concerning the study at large: Among the Susac syndrome patients who were sequenced, clinically active disease was present in about 6 and clinical remission was observed in fewer than 10. The study used repertoire sequencing to test whether antigen drove CD8+ T cell activation and differentiation in Susac syndrome. At blood withdrawal, Susac syndrome patients were therapy-naive, treated with corticosteroids (with IVIg additionally given to some), or treated with IVIg alone. Summary of the overall study and its limitations: The CD4+ T cell repertoire of patients with Susac syndrome showed no detectable clonal expansion. The study acknowledged that relatively few individuals were included in the TCR sequencing and HLA analysis.

Peripheral blood CD8+ and CD4+ T cells from healthy donors, Susac syndrome patients and multiple sclerosis patients were profiled by high-throughput TCR beta sequencing. The Susac syndrome patients fulfilled recently defined diagnostic criteria for either definite or probable disease. Bulk CD8+ and CD4+ T cells were purified by magnetic negative isolation, while CD8+ TEMRA cells were enriched using FACS. Blood was collected in EDTA tubes and processed within 24 hours, with PBMCs isolated through density gradient centrifugation. PBMCs destined for TCR sequencing were cryopreserved in liquid nitrogen and later thawed in a 37 °C water bath. Purity of sorted or isolated CD4+, CD8+ and CD8+ TEMRA cells was at least 90%. RNA was extracted using the RNeasy kit, and roughly 0.45 to 1 microgram was reverse transcribed with random hexamers. The immunoSEQ multiplex PCR assay, covering 54 Vbeta and 13 Jbeta segments, was used to amplify TCR beta CDR3 regions. PCR amplification bias was corrected using a synthetic template baseline for primer optimization and computational correction. The original pipeline was this. Reads were annotated to V, D and J genes per IMGT and analyzed with immunoSEQ Analyzer, keeping only productive sequences. Clonality was calculated as one minus the Shannon entropy normalized by log2 of the number of productive unique sequences. Public and private clones were assessed among the 100 most prevalent clones of each patient and control. A clone was defined as Susac-specific if it was absent from the healthy and MS cohorts, from more than 850 published viral clones and from other ImmuneACCESS disease sequences. TCRdb passed the public sequencing reads through fastp at Q25 and MiXCR, retaining productive beta sequences. Rows are unified per CDR3 protein, each entry keeping the most common DNA and genes. TCRdb's processing, not the study's, gives the V and J calls here. The sample records about 150,000 distinct CDR3 sequences, 95% of which are singletons. The ten largest clones take up approximately 0.08% of the sample.

CDR1 and CDR2 are drawn from the germline V gene: MGHRA, YSYEKL. Including the terminal cysteine and phenylalanine, the CDR3 comprises 15 residues. Just the 45-base CDR3 DNA is kept, in frame starting at base 1. Trimming accounts for 0 bases at V and 4 bases at J, while the number of junction bases matched to no gene is 4. As regards this clonotype: The antigen it binds to is not known. Base qualities are not at hand, and no much larger clone is one base apart.

Here the chain combines TRBV4-1 and TRBJ2-7; 9 junctional bases match TRBD2. Material: CD4+ T cells from PBMCs. This sequence was found in a human donor with Susac syndrome. The DNA sequence reads TGCGCCAGCAGCCAAGACCGACTAGCGGAGTACGAGCAGTACTTC. It encodes CASSQDRLAEYEQYF.